A selection of T cell receptor beta chains follows, all from one sample in a study of CD4 T cells in relation to SARS-CoV-2 and coronaviruses. The table came from immunoSEQ multiplex PCR; TCRdb's copy has only in-frame clones and leaves some out. The sample yields approximately 25,000 clones, around 70% seen once. No antigen has been assigned to these receptors. The specimen sequenced was CD4+ T cells from PBMCs, cultured in vitro. The receptors here all came from a human donor in good health. Each CDR3 is given with its conserved first and last residue. A D gene is named only where the DNA matches it firmly. Not all rows give a size; the values are once, few, many and, for expanded clones, a class.

>TRBD1|NA|TRBJ1-4|TRBV5-4
TGTGCCAGCAGCCCCGGGACAGGGGCGGGTGCTAATGAAAAACTGTTTTTT
CASSPGTGAGANEKLFF
>NA|NA|TRBJ1-1|TRBV30
TGTGCCTGGAGTGTAAGAGGGAGGTTGAACACTGAAGCTTTCTTT
CAWSVRGRLNTEAFF
>TRBD1|NA|TRBJ2-7|TRBV5-1
TGCGCCAGCGCGACAGGGGAATCGGTCTACGAGCAGTACTTC
CASATGESVYEQYF
>NA|once|TRBJ2-3|TRBV30
TGTGCCTGGAGTTCTGCTGCAGGGGGGATCACAGATACGCAGTATTTT
CAWSSAAGGITDTQYF
>TRBD2|NA|TRBJ2-1|TRBV18
TGTGCCAGCTCACCGGCGCTAGCGGGAGCCTACAATGAGCAGTTCTTC
CASSPALAGAYNEQFF
>TRBD1|NA|TRBJ2-2|TRBV10-2
TGCGCCAGCAGGGACAGGGTCAGGGGGGAGCTGTTTTTT
CASRDRVRGELFF
>NA|NA|TRBJ2-1|TRBV4-1
TGCGCCAGCTCGATCCGACCCAGATACAATGAGCAGTTCTTC
CASSIRPRYNEQFF
>NA|NA|TRBJ1-5|TRBV15
TGTGCCACCCGGAAGGGAGCTCATAGCAATCAGCCCCAGCATTTT
CATRKGAHSNQPQHF
>NA|few|TRBJ2-1|TRBV25-1
TGTGCCAGCAGCCCGGTCCAGAAGGGATATGAGCAGTTCTTC
CASSPVQKGYEQFF
>TRBD1|NA|TRBJ1-4|TRBV3-1/TRBV3-2
TGTGCCAGCAGCGAACAGGGGGCCGGTGAAAAACTGTTTTTT
CASSEQGAGEKLFF
>TRBD1|NA|TRBJ2-2|TRBV24-1
TGTGCCACCAAATCCGGGACAGGGGAGACCGGGGAGCTGTTTTTT
CATKSGTGETGELFF
>NA|few|TRBJ2-2|TRBV5-8
TGTGCCAGCAGCTTACAGAACACCGGGGAGCTGTTTTTT
CASSLQNTGELFF
>NA|few|TRBJ1-1|TRBV19
TGTGCCAGTAGTATCAGGAGGGAAGCTTTCTTT
CASSIRREAFF
>NA|NA|TRBJ2-6|TRBV7-8
TGTGCCAGCAGTTCCAGCTCTGGGGCCAACGTCCTGACTTTC
CASSSSSGANVLTF
>NA|NA|TRBJ1-2|TRBV3-1/TRBV3-2
TGTGCCAGCAGCTCCAGGGGTTATGGCTACACCTTC
CASSSRGYGYTF
>NA|NA|TRBJ1-3|TRBV23-1
TGCGCCAGCAGTCAGGGCCTCTCTGGAAACACCATATATTTT
CASSQGLSGNTIYF
>NA|NA|TRBJ1-2|TRBV27
TGTGCCAGCAGGGGGCGGGGCGGACTCTATGGCTACACCTTC
CASRGRGGLYGYTF
>NA|NA|TRBJ1-1|TRBV7-8
TGTGCCAGCAGCCCAAGACGGGGGGCGATGAACACTGAAGCTTTCTTT
CASSPRRGAMNTEAFF
>TRBD2|once|TRBJ2-1|TRBV5-5
TGTGCCAGCGATGAAACGGGAGGGGAGCGCGATGAGCAGTTCTTC
CASDETGGERDEQFF
>NA|NA|TRBJ2-2|TRBV24-1
TGTGCCACCAGTGGAATTAGCCTAAACACCGGGGAGCTGTTTTTT
CATSGISLNTGELFF
>NA|few|TRBJ2-5|TRBV5-1
TGCGCCAGCAGCTTGCAAGAGACCCAGTACTTC
CASSLQETQYF
>NA|once|TRBJ1-6|TRBV10-3
TGTGCCATCCGCCGGGACCCAGGGGATTCACCCCTCCACTTT
CAIRRDPGDSPLHF
>NA|few|TRBJ1-2|TRBV7-3
TGTGCCAGCAGCTTAGGCGGATCGCCCGCAAACTATGGCTACACCTTC
CASSLGGSPANYGYTF
>NA|NA|TRBJ2-2|TRBV5-1
TGCGCCAGCAGATTAACCGGGGAGCTGTTTTTT
CASRLTGELFF
>NA|NA|TRBJ2-7|TRBV7-8
TGTGCCAGCAGCTTAGCGGGGAGCTCCTACGAGCAGTACTTC
CASSLAGSSYEQYF
>NA|few|TRBJ1-4|TRBV7-9
TGTGCCAGCAGCCCCGGGTCTGGGACTAATGAAAAACTGTTTTTT
CASSPGSGTNEKLFF
>TRBD2|NA|TRBJ2-7|TRBV30
TGTGCCTGGACCCGGGGACTTTCCGGACTAGCGGAAGGCTACGAGCAGTACTTC
CAWTRGLSGLAEGYEQYF
>TRBD2|NA|TRBJ2-7|TRBV14
TGTGCCAGCAGCCTTGGACTAGCCTACGAGCAGTACTTC
CASSLGLAYEQYF
>NA|NA|TRBJ2-7|TRBV10-3
TGTGCCATCACTACAGTCCGGAACGAGCAGTACTTC
CAITTVRNEQYF
>TRBD1|few|TRBJ1-2|TRBV18
TGTGCCAGCTCACCAGAGACAGGGGTCGGCTACACCTTC
CASSPETGVGYTF
>NA|NA|TRBJ1-5|TRBV6-1
TGTGCCAGCAGTGACCGCCCCTACGAGGGAGGGAGCAATCAGCCCCAGCATTTT
CASSDRPYEGGSNQPQHF
>NA|few|TRBJ1-1|TRBV18
TGTGCCAGCTCAGAGCAGGGTGAGAGTACTGAAGCTTTCTTT
CASSEQGESTEAFF
>TRBD2|once|TRBJ2-1|TRBV25-1
TGTGCCAGCATGGGGTCGGCGGGAGGGCCGAGATTAGTAAATGAGCAGTTCTTC
CASMGSAGGPRLVNEQFF
>NA|NA|TRBJ1-1|TRBV12-3/TRBV12-4
TGTGCCAGCAGGGACGTGGGCACTGAAGCTTTCTTT
CASRDVGTEAFF
>TRBD1|NA|TRBJ1-5|TRBV19
TGTGCCAGCTCGGGACAGGGTAACAATCAGCCCCAGCATTTT
CASSGQGNNQPQHF
>NA|NA|TRBJ1-2|TRBV25-1
TGTGCCAGCAGTCCCTACGATCGAGTTGGCTACACCTTC
CASSPYDRVGYTF
>TRBD2|once|TRBJ2-7|TRBV2
TGTGCCAGCAGGGTACTAGCGGGAGTCCACGAGCAGTACTTC
CASRVLAGVHEQYF
>NA|once|TRBJ1-2|TRBV7-9
TGTGCCAGCAGCTTGTATCGTGGAGGCGGCTACACCTTC
CASSLYRGGGYTF
>NA|NA|TRBJ2-3|TRBV2
TGTGCCAGCAGTGAGACTGAGTATAACACAGATACGCAGTATTTT
CASSETEYNTDTQYF
>TRBD1|few|TRBJ1-2|TRBV28
TGTGCCAGCAGTTTCTCACGGACAGGGGGCTATGGCTACACCTTC
CASSFSRTGGYGYTF
>NA|few|TRBJ1-2|TRBV7-9
TGTGCCAGCAGCTTGGGCGGTGGGGCTTTAAACTATGGCTACACCTTC
CASSLGGGALNYGYTF
>NA|NA|TRBJ2-1|TRBV27
TGTGCCAGCAGTTTCTCCCGGGACTTACGAAATGAGCAGTTCTTC
CASSFSRDLRNEQFF
>NA|NA|TRBJ2-4|TRBV6-6
TGTGCCAGCGAGGGGCAGGGGAGCAAAAACATTCAGTACTTC
CASEGQGSKNIQYF
>TRBD1|NA|TRBJ2-3|TRBV5-6
TGTGCCAGCAGCTTGTTGGGACAGGGCACAGATACGCAGTATTTT
CASSLLGQGTDTQYF
>NA|once|TRBJ1-3|TRBV7-2
TGTGCCAGCAGCTTAGTGGGTCGCCCTGGAAACACCATATATTTT
CASSLVGRPGNTIYF
>TRBD1|NA|TRBJ1-1|TRBV18
TGTGCCAGCTCACCCCAGGGGGATTTGAACACTGAAGCTTTCTTT
CASSPQGDLNTEAFF
>TRBD1|NA|TRBJ2-7|TRBV5-1
TGCGCCAGCAGCTCCGGGACAGGATACGTTCGGCAGTACTTC
CASSSGTGYVRQYF
>NA|few|TRBJ1-3|TRBV4-2
TGTGCCAGCAGCCAAGTGAATGCCAGACCGGGAAACACCATATATTTT
CASSQVNARPGNTIYF
>NA|NA|TRBJ2-2|TRBV4-1
TGCGCCAGCAGCCAAGGGGCAGGAAACACCGGGGAGCTGTTTTTT
CASSQGAGNTGELFF
>NA|medium-sized|TRBJ2-1|TRBV5-1
TGCGCCAGCAGTAAAATGGATACCTACAATGAGCAGTTCTTC
CASSKMDTYNEQFF
>TRBD1|medium-sized|TRBJ1-2|TRBV3-1/TRBV3-2
TGTGCCAGCAGCCGATCCGGGACAGGTCCTATGAGCTACACCTTC
CASSRSGTGPMSYTF
>NA|few|TRBJ1-6|TRBV30
TGTGCCTGGAGTGAAAAACGGGATTGGGGGATTCTCGATAATTCACCCCTCCACTTT
CAWSEKRDWGILDNSPLHF
>NA|once|TRBJ2-7|TRBV24-1
TGTGCCACCAGTGGTTCAGCCACCTACGAGCAGTACTTC
CATSGSATYEQYF
>NA|NA|TRBJ1-4|TRBV27
TGTGCCAGCCACCTAAACCGCGGGCCGAATGAAAAACTGTTTTTT
CASHLNRGPNEKLFF
>NA|NA|TRBJ1-2|TRBV11-2
TGTGCCAGCAGCTTAGGCAACACCTATGGCTACACCTTC
CASSLGNTYGYTF
>NA|medium-sized|TRBJ1-2|TRBV5-1
TGCGCCAGCAGCTTGAACAGCCCCTATGGCTACACCTTC
CASSLNSPYGYTF
>TRBD2|few|TRBJ2-4|TRBV11-2
TGTGCCAGCAGCCTATCTAGCGGGGGGATAAACATTCAGTACTTC
CASSLSSGGINIQYF
>NA|few|TRBJ1-4|TRBV5-1
TGCGCCAGCAGCTACTCCGGGACACTTGCAACTAATGAAAAACTGTTTTTT
CASSYSGTLATNEKLFF
>TRBD1|few|TRBJ1-5|TRBV2
TGTGCCAGCAGTGCGGTGACAGGGTACAATCAGCCCCAGCATTTT
CASSAVTGYNQPQHF
>NA|once|TRBJ1-5|TRBV2
TGTGCCAGCAGTTCGACGGAGGGGGGTCAGCCCCAGCATTTT
CASSSTEGGQPQHF